The 27 T cell receptor beta chains reported below all come from one sample, sequenced in a study of T cell responses to AZD1222 COVID-19 vaccine. TCRdb's table, derived via immunoSEQ multiplex PCR, lists solely in-frame clones and lacks some. The sample shows about 120,000 clones, 85% to 90% of them seen only once. The sequenced sample was peripheral blood, obtained on day 0 of AZD1222 vaccination. These receptors all come from an adult in good health.

This chain joins TRBV6-5 and TRBJ1-3; D remains ambiguous. This CDR3 region has 11 residues. The ends were cut back, 3 bases at V and 5 bases at J, with 2 bases in the middle. Germline values: CDR1 MNHEY, CDR2 SVGAGI. CDR3 in amino acids: CASSYRNTIYF. CDR3 coding DNA: TGTGCCAGCAGTTATAGAAACACCATATATTTT.

The chain employs TRBV28 and TRBJ2-7; D may be TRBD2 (6 bases). V gave up 1 base and J gave up 5 bases, with 12 bases separating them. This CDR3 has 14 residues. CDR1 and CDR2 (germline): MDHEN, SYDVKM. The CDR3 sequence: CASSLFDRTNEQYF. Here the CDR3 DNA reads TGTGCCAGCAGTTTATTTGACCGGACTAACGAGCAGTACTTC.

Here the CDR3 reads CASSLGSLNYGYTF. The CDR3 coding sequence is TGTGCCAGCAGCTTAGGATCCCTTAACTATGGCTACACCTTC. The chain carries TRBV7-8 and TRBJ1-2; D gene uncertain. V was trimmed by 1 base and J by 1 base, leaving 7 bases between them. Germline CDR1 and CDR2: SGHVS and FQNEAQ. The CDR3 is made up of 14 amino acids.

The chain couples TRBV28 to TRBJ2-3; tentative D call: TRBD2 (5 bases). The CDR3 sequence is 14 residues long. The germline V gene has CDR1 MDHEN and CDR2 SYDVKM. Between the trimmed V and J ends, which lost 3 bases and 1 base, there was a span of 8 bases. As DNA, the CDR3 is TGTGCCAGCAGTTTTTTGGGAGGCACAGATACGCAGTATTTT. This gives the protein CASSFLGGTDTQYF.

The chain uses TRBV7-3 and TRBJ1-2; D might be TRBD1 (6 bases). V was cut by 2 bases and J by 8 bases, with 12 bases left in between. Germline values: CDR1 SGHTA, CDR2 FQGTGA. CDR3 length: 13 amino acids. The CDR3 DNA sequence: TGTGCCAGCAGCTTACCAGGGGCTAGGGGCTACACCTTC. It codes for CASSLPGARGYTF.

The chain recombines TRBV30 with TRBJ1-5; 7 bases align to TRBD1. The CDR3 is 16 amino acids. V lost 3 bases and J lost 7; bases outside the gene matches: 15. Per the germline V gene, CDR1 is GTSNPN and CDR2 is SVGIG (reference sequence). As DNA, the CDR3 is TGTGCCTGGAGCCCCAGGGGGGGGCAGGCAGGACAGCCCCAGCATTTT. Its protein product is CAWSPRGGQAGQPQHF.

V gene TRBV5-1 combines with J gene TRBJ2-5; 7 bases fit TRBD1. J was trimmed by 2 bases and V by 4 bases; bases with no gene match: 8. This CDR3 has 15 residues. Germline CDR1 SGHRS, CDR2 YFSETQ. The CDR3 bases are TGCGCCAGCAGCCTAGGGACAGCCCTTCAAGAGACCCAGTACTTC. Protein product: CASSLGTALQETQYF.

Here the CDR3 DNA reads TGTGCCAGCAGCCGCCATGTAGGACAGAATTCACCCCTCCACTTT. It codes for CASSRHVGQNSPLHF. The gene calls are TRBV11-2 and TRBJ1-6; TRBD1 might be the D (6 bases). Per the germline V gene, CDR1 is SGHAT and CDR2 is FQNNGV. V lost 5 bases and J lost 7, with 15 bases in between. This CDR3 comprises 15 residues.

The chain has TRBV14 and TRBJ1-6; D unresolved. The CDR3 totals 13 residues. Trimming stripped 0 bases from V and 7 bases from J, with 4 bases between. Germline CDR1 and CDR2: SGHDN and FVKESK. For the CDR3, the DNA is TGTGCCAGCAGCCAAGATCTAAATTCACCCCTCCACTTT. It yields the protein CASSQDLNSPLHF. Supplemented by reference TRBV14 and TRBJ1-6, the full variable domain reads EAGVTQFPSHSVIEKGQTVTLRCDPISGHDNLYWYRRVMGKEIKFLLHFVKESKQDESGMPNNRFLAERTGGTYSTLKVQPAELEDSGVYFCASSQDLNSPLHFGNGTRLTVT.

This clone was observed a handful of times. The chain has TRBV28 and TRBJ1-1; D gene unclear. Deletions cut 6 bases from V and 0 bases from J, with 2 bases between. CDR1 is MDHEN and CDR2 is SYDVKM in the germline V gene. The CDR3 extends over 11 amino acids. The CDR3 loop is CASRVNTEAFF. DNA for the CDR3: TGTGCCAGCAGAGTGAACACTGAAGCTTTCTTT. The variable domain in full, with the rest retrieved from reference TRBV28 and TRBJ1-1, is DVKVTQSSRYLVKRTGEKVFLECVQDMDHENMFWYRQDPGLGLRLIYFSYDVKMKEKGDIPEGYSVSREKKERFSLILESASTNQTSMYLCASRVNTEAFFGQGTRLTVV.

The gene calls are TRBV6-5 and TRBJ2-1; D is perhaps TRBD1 or TRBD2 (5 bases each). V was cut by 8 bases and J by 2 bases, with 16 bases left in between. This CDR3 contains 15 residues. Germline lookup yields CDR1 MNHEY and CDR2 SVGAGI. The CDR3 spells CASATGLKTYNEQFF. CDR3 DNA: TGTGCCAGCGCCACGGGGCTGAAAACCTACAATGAGCAGTTCTTC.

The chain has TRBV2 and TRBJ1-5; D is possibly TRBD1 (5 bases). The V end was cut by 7 bases, the J end by 0 bases, with 10 bases between. CDR1 SNHLY and CDR2 FYNNEI come from the germline V gene. There are 14 residues in the CDR3. Here the CDR3 reads CASTRADSNQPQHF. As DNA, the CDR3 is TGTGCCAGCACCAGGGCCGATAGCAATCAGCCCCAGCATTTT.

This chain joins TRBV5-5 and TRBJ2-7, with D possibly called TRBD1 or TRBD2 (6 bases each). Germline values: CDR1 SGHKS, CDR2 YYEKEE (reference sequence). V was shortened by 5 bases and J by 4 bases, with 22 bases between the two germline ends. The CDR3 loop spans 16 amino acids. CDR3 protein: CASSLSSGAGRYEQYF. In DNA, the CDR3 is TGTGCCAGCAGTCTATCATCGGGGGCAGGGCGTTACGAGCAGTACTTC.

CDR3 loop: CASSIARGAIYEQYF. The CDR3 nucleotides read TGTGCCAGTAGTATAGCGAGGGGGGCAATCTACGAGCAGTACTTC. V usage is TRBV19 and J usage is TRBJ2-7; perhaps D is TRBD1 or TRBD2 (6 bases each). Germline CDR1 LNHDA, CDR2 SQIVND (reference sequence). The CDR3 loop spans 15 amino acids. The V and J ends lost 1 base and 3 bases respectively, with 13 bases between them.

V usage is TRBV10-2 and J usage is TRBJ1-5, with D uncertain. V was cut by 2 bases and J by 5 bases, with 7 bases left in between. The germline V gene has CDR1 WSHSY and CDR2 SAAADI. The CDR3 contains 13 residues. The CDR3 region is CASSEVLDQPQHF. DNA for the CDR3: TGCGCCAGCAGTGAGGTGCTCGATCAGCCCCAGCATTTT.

The rearrangement joins TRBV28 to TRBJ2-7; the D gene could be TRBD1 or TRBD2 (7 bases each). Trimming left V 7 bases short and J 5 bases short, with 21 bases between. Germline CDR1 and CDR2: MDHEN and SYDVKM. The CDR3 length is 15 residues. CDR3 nucleotides: TGTGCCAGCAACCCCGGAGGGGGAGGGGGCAACGAGCAGTACTTC. This codes for CASNPGGGGGNEQYF.

This clone was observed a handful of times. The chain joins TRBV7-8 to TRBJ1-2, with unresolved D. The CDR3 runs 11 residues. CDR1 is SGHVS and CDR2 is FQNEAQ in the germline V gene. The V end lost 5 bases, the J end lost 8 bases, and 9 bases lay between the germline ends. The CDR3 sequence: CASSPLRGYTF. Here the CDR3 DNA reads TGTGCCAGCAGCCCCCTCAGGGGCTACACCTTC.

The V call is TRBV7-2, the J call TRBJ1-1, with no clear D. This CDR3 spans 15 amino acids. Germline V lookup: CDR1 SGHTA, CDR2 FQGNSA. Trimming removed 2 bases from V and 2 bases from J, with 12 bases in between. Written as DNA, the CDR3 is TGTGCCAGCAGCTTATCGGCGTGGAGAAACACTGAAGCTTTCTTT. This codes for CASSLSAWRNTEAFF. The complete variable domain, with remaining parts taken from reference TRBV7-2 and TRBJ1-1, reads GAGVSQSPSNKVTEKGKDVELRCDPISGHTALYWYRQSLGQGLEFLIYFQGNSAPDKSGLPSDRFSAERTGGSVSTLTIQRTQQEDSAVYLCASSLSAWRNTEAFFGQGTRLTVV.

This clone was detected a few times. V gene TRBV3-1 (or the pseudogene TRBV3-2) combines with J gene TRBJ2-1; tentative D call: TRBD1 (6 bases). Germline V gives CDR1 LGHDT, CDR2 YNNKEL (reference sequence). Trimming left V 2 bases short and J 6 bases short, with 11 bases between. The CDR3 extends over 14 amino acids. This CDR3 reads CASSQRTAVNEQFF. CDR3 bases: TGTGCCAGCAGCCAACGGACAGCCGTCAATGAGCAGTTCTTC.

The V call is TRBV11-2, the J call TRBJ1-3, with a tentative D call TRBD1 (5 bases). The germline gives CDR1 SGHAT, CDR2 FQNNGV. This CDR3 contains 14 residues. Trimming took off 5 bases at V and 4 bases at J, with 12 bases between the two ends. CDR3 nucleotide sequence: TGTGCCAGCAGCCCCGGGACGGGGGGAAACACCATATATTTT. As protein: CASSPGTGGNTIYF. Filled out from reference TRBV11-2 and TRBJ1-3, the complete variable domain reads EAGVAQSPRYKIIEKRQSVAFWCNPISGHATLYWYQQILGQGPKLLIQFQNNGVVDDSQLPKDRFSAERLKGVDSTLKIQPAKLEDSAVYLCASSPGTGGNTIYFGEGSWLTVV.

V gene TRBV2 combines with J gene TRBJ2-3, with 7 positions matching TRBD2. CDR1 is SNHLY, CDR2 FYNNEI, per germline. The CDR3 sequence is 15 residues long. Trimming cost V 3 bases and J 4 bases; bases outside gene matches: 7. CDR3 nucleotide sequence: TGTGCCAGCAGTGAGCAAGGTGCGGGAGCAGATACGCAGTATTTT. This codes for CASSEQGAGADTQYF.

As concerns this clone: This may be a read error, as it is one base from a much larger clone. The chain employs TRBV9 and TRBJ2-2, with TRBD1 as a possible D gene (5 bases). The V end was cut by 4 bases, the J end by 1 base, with 8 bases between. The CDR3 has 14 amino acids. Germline V lookup: CDR1 SGDLS, CDR2 YYNGEE. This CDR3 is CASSYDRNTGELFF. CDR3 DNA sequence: TGTGCCAGCAGCTACGACAGGAACACCGGGGAGCTGTTTTTT.

This chain uses TRBV7-2 with TRBJ2-6; D gene unclear. The CDR3 spans 15 residues. Trimming pared 5 bases from V and 4 bases from J, leaving 12 bases between. Germline CDR1 and CDR2: SGHTA and FQGNSA. The chain's CDR3 is CASSVKQPGANVLTF. CDR3 sequence (DNA): TGTGCCAGCAGCGTGAAACAGCCCGGGGCCAACGTCCTGACTTTC.

V and J are TRBV18 and TRBJ2-1; D gene unclear. The CDR3 spans 16 residues. CDR1 KGHSH and CDR2 LQKENI come from the germline V gene. Trimming removed 6 bases from V and 1 base from J, with 16 bases in between. The CDR3 DNA sequence: TGTGCCAGCTCTCAAGGGCAGCCCGTATCCTACAATGAGCAGTTCTTC. It is translated as CASSQGQPVSYNEQFF.

The V call is TRBV6-5, the J call TRBJ1-6; D not certain. The germline V gene has CDR1 MNHEY and CDR2 SVGAGI. V lost 8 bases and J lost 9, with 20 bases in between. This CDR3 is 15 amino acids long. CDR3 amino acids: CASVWVYKKGSPLHF. In DNA form, the CDR3 reads TGTGCCAGCGTGTGGGTTTATAAGAAAGGTTCACCCCTCCACTTT.

V is TRBV12-5 and J is TRBJ1-1, with 7 positions matching TRBD1. Germline CDR1 reads LGHNT; CDR2 reads FRNRAP. The junction had 8 bases not matched to a gene; V was cut back by 7 bases and J by 3 bases. This CDR3 is built from 14 residues. This CDR3 is CASASDRQDTEAFF. The CDR3 nucleotides are TGTGCTAGTGCTTCGGACAGGCAGGACACTGAAGCTTTCTTT.

The chain combines TRBV29-1 with TRBJ1-2; tentatively, D is TRBD1 (6 bases). The CDR3 totals 11 residues. Germline CDR1 and CDR2: SQVTM and ANQGSEA. The ends were cut back, 4 bases at V and 3 bases at J, with 6 bases in the middle. The CDR3 sequence: CSVGTDYGYTF. The DNA of the CDR3 is TGCAGCGTTGGGACAGACTATGGCTACACCTTC. The variable domain in full, completed from reference TRBV29-1 and TRBJ1-2, reads SAVISQKPSRDICQRGTSLTIQCQVDSQVTMMFWYRQQPGQSLTLIATANQGSEATYESGFVIDKFPISRPNLTFSTLTVSNMSPEDSSIYLCSVGTDYGYTFGSGTRLTVV.